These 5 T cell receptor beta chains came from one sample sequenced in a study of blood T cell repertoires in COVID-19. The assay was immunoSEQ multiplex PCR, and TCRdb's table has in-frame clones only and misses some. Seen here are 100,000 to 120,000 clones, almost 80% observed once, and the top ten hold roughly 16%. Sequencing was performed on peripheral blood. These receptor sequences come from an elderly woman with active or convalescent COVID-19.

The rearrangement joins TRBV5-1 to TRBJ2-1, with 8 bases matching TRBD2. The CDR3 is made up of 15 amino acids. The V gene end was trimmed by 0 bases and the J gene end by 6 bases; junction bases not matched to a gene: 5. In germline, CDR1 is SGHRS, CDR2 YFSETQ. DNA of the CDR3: TGCGCCAGCAGCTTGGGACCGGGAGGGGGCAATGAGCAGTTCTTC. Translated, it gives CASSLGPGGGNEQFF. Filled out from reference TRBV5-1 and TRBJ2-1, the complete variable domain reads KAGVTQTPRYLIKTRGQQVTLSCSPISGHRSVSWYQQTPGQGLQFLFEYFSETQRNKGNFPGRFSGRQFSNSRSEMNVSTLELGDSALYLCASSLGPGGGNEQFFGPGTRLTVL.

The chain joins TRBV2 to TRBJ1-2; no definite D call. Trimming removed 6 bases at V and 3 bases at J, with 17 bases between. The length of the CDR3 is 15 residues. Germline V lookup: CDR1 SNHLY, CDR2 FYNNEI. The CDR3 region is CASSDMQAGDYGYTF. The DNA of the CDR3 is TGTGCCAGCAGCGATATGCAGGCAGGCGACTATGGCTACACCTTC.

The CDR3 sequence: CASSLTSHYEQYF. The CDR3 DNA reads as TGTGCCAGCAGCCTGACTAGTCACTACGAGCAGTACTTC. The V call is TRBV3-1 (or the pseudogene TRBV3-2), the J call TRBJ2-7; tentative D call: TRBD2 (6 bases). Germline loops: CDR1 LGHDT, CDR2 YNNKEL (reference sequence). V was shortened by 4 bases and J by 3 bases, with 10 bases between the two germline ends. This CDR3 contains 13 residues.

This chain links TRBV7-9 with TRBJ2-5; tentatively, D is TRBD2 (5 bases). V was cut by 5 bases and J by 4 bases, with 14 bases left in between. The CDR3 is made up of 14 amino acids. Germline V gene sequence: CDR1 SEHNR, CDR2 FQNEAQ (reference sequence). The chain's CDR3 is CASSVVGGRETQYF. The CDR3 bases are TGTGCCAGCAGCGTGGTCGGAGGAAGAGAGACCCAGTACTTC.

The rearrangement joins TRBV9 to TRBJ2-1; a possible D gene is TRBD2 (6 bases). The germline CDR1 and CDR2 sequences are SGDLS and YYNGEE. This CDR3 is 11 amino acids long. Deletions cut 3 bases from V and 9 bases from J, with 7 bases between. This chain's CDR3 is CASSARGEQFF. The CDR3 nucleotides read TGTGCCAGCAGCGCGCGGGGTGAGCAGTTCTTC. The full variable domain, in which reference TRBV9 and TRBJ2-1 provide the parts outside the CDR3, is DSGVTQTPKHLITATGQRVTLRCSPRSGDLSVYWYQQSLDQGLQFLIQYYNGEERAKGNILERFSAQQFPDLHSELNLSSLELGDSALYFCASSARGEQFFGPGTRLTVL.